This is a list of T cell receptor beta chains from one sample in a study of cytomegalovirus exposure and HLA in healthy donors. Assay used: immunoSEQ multiplex PCR; TCRdb lists only in-frame clones, some missing. The repertoire consists of fewer than 250,000 clones, with about four fifths occurring once and the leading ten covering about 6.4%. Sequencing was carried out using PBMCs. The receptors stem from a man aged 35 to 55 in good health and CMV-seropositive. Each CDR3 is given with its conserved first and last residue. The D gene is left open where the match is weak. A clone size is listed for some rows: how often the clone was seen (once, few, many), or a class if it is expanded.

>TRBJ2-6|.|TRBV10-3|.
TGTGCCATCAGGGCGGGACCCTCCGCTCCTGGGGCCAACGTCCTGACTTTC
CAIRAGPSAPGANVLTF
>TRBJ2-1|.|TRBV9|once
TGTGCCAGCAGCCCGACCGGGAGCATTCGTCCTGAGCAGTTCTTC
CASSPTGSIRPEQFF
>TRBJ2-3|.|TRBV6-1|once
TGTGCCAGCAGTGAAGGGGCAGCCACTAGCACAGATACGCAGTATTTT
CASSEGAATSTDTQYF
>TRBJ2-1|.|TRBV6-1|.
TGTGCCAGCAGCGGCACCATCGGACAGTACAATGAGCAGTTCTTC
CASSGTIGQYNEQFF
>TRBJ2-3|.|TRBV6-1|.
TGTGCCAGCAGTGAAGCCCAGGGCCGGACAGATACGCAGTATTTT
CASSEAQGRTDTQYF
>TRBJ1-4|.|TRBV5-1|.
TGCGCCAGCAGCACCGGGACTGATGAAAAACTGTTTTTT
CASSTGTDEKLFF
>TRBJ1-1|.|TRBV28|.
TGTGCCAGCAGTTTCTCCTCGGGAAATGAAGCTTTCTTT
CASSFSSGNEAFF
>TRBJ2-7|TRBD1|TRBV27|.
TGTGCCAGCAGTCATGGGACAGGGGGTAACGAGCAGTACTTC
CASSHGTGGNEQYF
>TRBJ1-5|.|TRBV30|.
TGTGCCTGGGGCCGGGGGACTAGCAATCAGCCCCAGCATTTT
CAWGRGTSNQPQHF
>TRBJ1-2|TRBD1|TRBV25-1|.
TGTGCCAGCAGTGAAAAAGGGGGCCCTAGCTATGGCTACACCTTC
CASSEKGGPSYGYTF
>TRBJ2-7|.|TRBV5-1|.
TGCGCCAGCAGCTTACCGGGAAACTCCTACGAGCAGTACTTC
CASSLPGNSYEQYF
>TRBJ2-1|TRBD2|TRBV30|once
TGTGCCTGGAGTGTCGGACTAGCGGGAGGGCCGGGGAATGAGCAGTTCTTC
CAWSVGLAGGPGNEQFF
>TRBJ1-5|TRBD1|TRBV4-1|.
TGCGCCAGCAGCCGTGGACAGGGCGGGAGCAATCAGCCCCAGCATTTT
CASSRGQGGSNQPQHF
>TRBJ2-7|TRBD2|TRBV30|.
TGTGCCTGGAGTGTACCGGGACTAGCGGCCTACGAGCAGTACTTC
CAWSVPGLAAYEQYF
>TRBJ2-4|TRBD1|TRBV13|.
TGTGCCAGCAGCTTAGGGGGGACAGGGACAAACATTCAGTACTTC
CASSLGGTGTNIQYF
>TRBJ1-2|TRBD1|TRBV4-1|.
TGCGCCAGCAGCCAGGACAGGGAATTCTATGGCTACACCTTC
CASSQDREFYGYTF
>TRBJ1-5|.|TRBV15|.
TGTGCCACCAGTCGACAGATCAATCAGCCCCAGCATTTT
CATSRQINQPQHF
>TRBJ2-5|TRBD2|TRBV7-9|.
TGTTCCAGCAGCCTCCGACTAGCGGGGCAAGAGACCCAGTACTTC
CSSSLRLAGQETQYF
>TRBJ2-1|TRBD1|TRBV27|once
TGTGCCAGCAGTTCCGGGACAGGGGTTAATGAGCAGTTCTTC
CASSSGTGVNEQFF
>TRBJ2-3|.|TRBV5-1|.
TGCGCCAGCAGTCTAACCGTAGATACGCAGTATTTT
CASSLTVDTQYF
>TRBJ2-2|TRBD2|TRBV7-3|once
TGTGCCAGCAGCTTATTTGGCGGGAGGGCCGGGGAGCTGTTTTTT
CASSLFGGRAGELFF
>TRBJ2-1|TRBD1|TRBV19|.
TGTGCCACCCGCTGGGACAGGGGCGGTGAGCAGTTCTTC
CATRWDRGGEQFF
>TRBJ2-6|TRBD1|TRBV5-1|.
TGCGCCAGCAGCAACGCGAGGGGGCCAGGGGCCAACGTCCTGACTTTC
CASSNARGPGANVLTF
>TRBJ2-5|TRBD1|TRBV27|.
TGTGCCAGCAGCCTAGGGTCACAGGGGAGAGGGACCCAGTACTTC
CASSLGSQGRGTQYF